These 10 T cell receptor beta chains came from one sample sequenced in a study of shared clonotypes between healthy human individuals. Some clones are missing from TCRdb's copy, which holds only in-frame ones; the method was immunoSEQ multiplex PCR. The sample carries hundreds of thousands of clones, about 98% recorded once. Naive-designated CD8 cells lacked CD45RO, were positively enriched for CCR7, and omitted terminally differentiated effector memory CD45RA+ cells. Sequencing was carried out using naive CD8+ T cells sorted from blood. The receptors were sampled from a man aged 25 to 45 in good health.

This chain uses TRBV7-9 with TRBJ2-1, with 12 bases fitting TRBD2. The length of the CDR3 is 15 residues. V gave up 5 bases and J gave up 5 bases; unmatched junction bases: 4. Germline CDR1 and CDR2: SEHNR and FQNEAQ (reference sequence). Here the CDR3 reads CASSLTSGGNNEQFF. CDR3 nucleotides: TGTGCCAGCAGCCTCACTAGCGGGGGGAACAATGAGCAGTTCTTC.

The chain has TRBV27 and TRBJ1-4; TRBD1 matches 7 bases. CDR1 is MNHEY and CDR2 is SMNVEV in the germline V gene (reference sequence). V lost 0 bases, J lost 0 bases, and 1 base stayed unmatched. This CDR3 has 16 amino acids. CDR3: CASSLSGGATNEKLFF. CDR3 DNA sequence: TGTGCCAGCAGTTTATCAGGGGGCGCAACTAATGAAAAACTGTTTTTT.

This chain uses TRBV2 with TRBJ2-2; possibly TRBD2 for D (6 bases). CDR1 and CDR2 (germline): SNHLY, FYNNEI. The length of the CDR3 is 10 residues. V lost 8 bases and J lost 9, with 7 bases in between. Here the CDR3 reads CASGGRELFF. For the CDR3, the DNA is TGTGCCAGCGGGGGGAGGGAGCTGTTTTTT.

This clone was picked up one time. The chain links TRBV11-3 to TRBJ2-4, with D perhaps being TRBD1 or TRBD2 (5 bases each). The germline CDR1 and CDR2 sequences are SGHNT and YENEEA. The CDR3 spans 14 residues. The V end lost 4 bases, the J end lost 3 bases, and 10 bases lay between the germline ends. CDR3 residues: CASSSRDGKNIQYF. The CDR3 DNA reads as TGTGCCAGCAGCTCCCGGGACGGCAAAAACATTCAGTACTTC.

The V gene is TRBV7-9, the J gene TRBJ2-7, with D hard to call. The CDR3 contains 13 residues. CDR1 is SEHNR, CDR2 FQNEAQ, per germline (reference sequence). V was shortened by 5 bases and J by 1 base, with 9 bases between the two germline ends. DNA for the CDR3: TGTGCCAGCAGCCCAGCTAGGTCCTACGAGCAGTACTTC. Translated: CASSPARSYEQYF.

The CDR3 here is CASSLAGTGDKPQHF. Written as DNA, the CDR3 is TGTGCCAGCAGTTTAGCCGGGACAGGGGATAAGCCCCAGCATTTT. The rearrangement uses TRBV28 and TRBJ1-5, with 10 bases fitting TRBD1. V trimming: 2 bases; J trimming: 8 bases; junction bases outside the gene matches: 6. This CDR3 spans 15 amino acids. Germline CDR1 and CDR2: MDHEN and SYDVKM.

CDR3 sequence (DNA): TGTGCCTGGAGTAGGGACGGAAGGAACACTGAAGCTTTCTTT. Protein: CAWSRDGRNTEAFF. The rearrangement links TRBV30 to TRBJ1-1, with D maybe TRBD1 (5 bases). The CDR3 covers 14 residues. Germline lookup yields CDR1 GTSNPN and CDR2 SVGIG (reference sequence). V was pared by 2 bases and J by 1 base, with 11 bases between.

This rearrangement joins TRBV16 to TRBJ1-2; D might be TRBD1 (6 bases). Germline assignment: CDR1 KGHSY and CDR2 FQNENV. V lost 2 bases, J lost 8 bases, and 15 bases lay in between. The CDR3 extends over 14 amino acids. This CDR3 is CASSQRIGGDGYTF. Here the CDR3 DNA reads TGTGCCAGCAGCCAACGGATTGGGGGCGACGGCTACACCTTC.

The J gene is TRBJ1-1, the V gene TRBV27; 7 bases match TRBD1. Losses at the gene ends were 5 bases for V and 0 bases for J; bases not matched to a gene: 6. Germline CDR1 and CDR2: MNHEY and SMNVEV (reference sequence). The CDR3 totals 15 residues. CDR3 sequence reads: CASSPGQIMNTEAFF. CDR3 coding DNA: TGTGCCAGCAGTCCGGGACAGATAATGAACACTGAAGCTTTCTTT.

The V call is TRBV7-9, the J call TRBJ2-7; 8 positions match TRBD1. CDR3 length equals 16 residues. Germline values: CDR1 SEHNR, CDR2 FQNEAQ (reference sequence). Losses at the gene ends were 5 bases for V and 1 base for J; bases not matched to a gene: 10. In DNA form, the CDR3 reads TGTGCCAGCAGCCCCCAGGGGGCGGGACGGTCCTACGAGCAGTACTTC. It yields the protein CASSPQGAGRSYEQYF.